A single sample is the source of the 12 T cell receptor beta chains below, sequenced in a study of OX40 agonist ivuxolimab in advanced cancers. The library was produced with the immunoSEQ multiplex PCR assay. The source is immuneACCESS, and TCRdb retained only in-frame sequences with V and J called. Part of the clones is not carried over; for the studies checked, unresolved V genes explain less than half of this, and the remainder is unexplained. The sample has under 95,000 clones on record, approximately 84% of them singletons. The ten top clones hold around a sixth of the sample. The sample in question was CD4+ or CD8+ T cells sorted from blood, obtained in a trial of the OX40 agonist ivuxolimab. The source of these receptors is an adult with an advanced solid tumor such as melanoma, head and neck, liver or kidney cancer.

This clone was detected once. J is TRBJ2-7 and V is TRBV5-1, with 9 positions matching TRBD2. Germline V lookup: CDR1 SGHRS, CDR2 YFSETQ. V gave up 3 bases and J gave up 3 bases; unmatched junction bases: 13. This CDR3 has 17 amino acids. The CDR3 spells CASSSNIYSGSIYEQYF. CDR3 DNA sequence: TGCGCCAGCAGCTCAAATATATATAGCGGGAGCATCTACGAGCAGTACTTC.

Worth noting for this clone: The junction departs from the called germline gene at one end, perhaps through a read error. V is TRBV7-7 and J is TRBJ2-5; 9 bases map to TRBD2. The CDR3 contains 15 residues. The V gene's germline CDR1 is SSHAT and CDR2 FNYEAQ (reference sequence). The CDR3 protein is CASSLGGRAGETQYF. Here the CDR3 DNA reads TGTGCTAGCAGCTTAGGCGGGAGGGCCGGAGAGACCCAGTACTTC.

The chain is built from TRBV5-1 and TRBJ1-1, with TRBD1 as a possible D gene (5 bases). CDR3 size: 14 residues. The V gene lost 3 bases and the J gene lost 4 bases, with 13 bases spanning the gap. Looked up from germline, CDR1 is SGHRS and CDR2 is YFSETQ. The CDR3 here is CASSYNRDGTEAFF. As DNA, the CDR3 is TGCGCCAGCAGCTACAACCGGGACGGCACTGAAGCTTTCTTT.

V and J are TRBV19 and TRBJ2-4, with TRBD1 matching over 7 bases. Germline CDR1 is LNHDA and CDR2 is SQIVND (reference sequence). The CDR3 extends over 13 amino acids. The J segment lost 1 base and the V segment lost 7 bases, leaving 1 base of the junction unmatched. CDR3 loop: CASTDRAKNIQYF. CDR3 nucleotide sequence: TGTGCCAGTACGGACAGGGCCAAAAACATTCAGTACTTC. The whole variable domain, filled in from reference TRBV19 and TRBJ2-4, reads DGGITQSPKYLFRKEGQNVTLSCEQNLNHDAMYWYRQDPGQGLRLIYYSQIVNDFQKGDIAEGYSVSREKKESFPLTVTSAQKNPTAFYLCASTDRAKNIQYFGAGTRLSVL.

The chain carries TRBV5-1 and TRBJ1-2, with unresolved D. The germline V and J ends were trimmed by 3 bases and 0 bases, with 12 bases remaining between them. In germline, CDR1 is SGHRS, CDR2 YFSETQ. CDR3 length: 15 amino acids. CDR3 residues: CASSSAGGTNYGYTF. The CDR3 nucleotides are TGCGCCAGCAGCTCCGCAGGTGGGACTAACTATGGCTACACCTTC.

This clone was observed a single time. This chain uses TRBV28 with TRBJ1-4, with D tentatively TRBD1 (5 bases). There are 16 residues in the CDR3. V was pared by 7 bases and J by 2 bases, with 17 bases between. Germline values: CDR1 MDHEN, CDR2 SYDVKM. The chain's CDR3 is CASIWGDSATNEKLFF. Written as DNA, the CDR3 is TGTGCCAGCATTTGGGGCGATAGTGCGACTAATGAAAAACTGTTTTTT.

This clone was seen a single time. The chain carries TRBV2 and TRBJ2-5; 7 bases map to TRBD1. The DNA matches TRBJ2-7 better at its end, which makes the J call doubtful. The CDR3 length is 13 residues. CDR1 and CDR2 from the germline V gene are SNHLY and FYNNEI. For the CDR3, the DNA is TGTGCCAGCAGAGACGACAGGGCCTACGAGCAGTACTTC. Encoded protein: CASRDDRAYEQYF.

The chain combines TRBV19 with TRBJ2-5; 8 bases are shared with TRBD2. In germline, CDR1 is LNHDA, CDR2 SQIVND (reference sequence). Germline trimming cut 5 bases from V and 3 bases from J; bases unmatched to any gene: 8. This CDR3 is built from 15 residues. The CDR3 spells CASSQGGAGEETQYF. CDR3 sequence (DNA): TGTGCCAGTAGTCAAGGGGGAGCGGGAGAAGAGACCCAGTACTTC.

This clone appeared many times. The V and J genes are TRBV11-2 and TRBJ2-2; unclear D gene. Trimming pared 2 bases from V and 6 bases from J, leaving 10 bases between. Germline loops: CDR1 SGHAT, CDR2 FQNNGV. CDR3 length: 14 amino acids. The CDR3 region has the DNA TGTGCCAGCAGCTTAATATGGGGTCCCGGGGAGCTGTTTTTT. Its protein is CASSLIWGPGELFF.

This clone has just one count. This chain uses TRBV29-1 with TRBJ2-3; the D is unclear. The CDR3 covers 13 residues. The germline CDR1 and CDR2 sequences are SQVTM and ANQGSEA. Deletions cut 7 bases from V and 4 bases from J, with 15 bases between. In nucleotides, the CDR3 is TGCAGCGCCCTCAAGAGTGGGGCAGATACGCAGTATTTT. This encodes CSALKSGADTQYF.

The chain links TRBV6-5 to TRBJ2-5; perhaps TRBD2 as D (6 bases). Germline V lookup: CDR1 MNHEY, CDR2 SVGAGI. This CDR3 region has 16 residues. Trimming left V 2 bases short and J 1 base short, with 14 bases between. The CDR3 protein is CASSYGVGGGQETQYF. In DNA, the CDR3 is TGTGCCAGCAGTTACGGTGTGGGGGGTGGCCAAGAGACCCAGTACTTC.

The chain has TRBV2 and TRBJ2-1; unclear D gene. The germline gives CDR1 SNHLY, CDR2 FYNNEI. The CDR3 totals 14 residues. Trimming took off 6 bases at V and 0 bases at J, with 9 bases between the two ends. For the CDR3, the DNA is TGTGCCAGCAGGGCATCGAGCTCCTACAATGAGCAGTTCTTC. Translation: CASRASSSYNEQFF.